This entry is about one TCR beta chain. The antigen is undetermined. This CDR3 comprises 15 residues. Germline assignment: CDR1 SGHDT and CDR2 YYEEEE. V lost 4 bases and J 0 bases, leaving 11 bases between the germline ends. This sample was included in a study of OX40 agonist ivuxolimab in advanced cancers. General study findings and limits: Among some nonresponders, normalized T-cell clonal expansion was also low. At 0.1 to 3.0 mg/kg, clonal expansion of CD4+ and CD8+ blood T cells had occurred by week 6.

TCRdb keeps only in-frame clones here, not all; method: immunoSEQ multiplex PCR. The profile shows approximately 44,000 clones, 84% of them singletons. The rearrangement uses TRBV5-6 and TRBJ2-1; D ambiguous. The receptor was isolated from an adult with an advanced solid tumor such as melanoma, head and neck, liver or kidney cancer. The source material was CD4+ or CD8+ T cells sorted from blood, sampled in a trial of the OX40 agonist ivuxolimab. The CDR3 here is CASSVVHGSYNEQFF. CDR3 sequence (DNA): TGTGCCAGCAGCGTGGTCCATGGCTCCTACAATGAGCAGTTCTTC. Complete variable domain (other parts from reference TRBV5-6 and TRBJ2-1): DAGVTQSPTHLIKTRGQQVTLRCSPKSGHDTVSWYQQALGQGPQFIFQYYEEEERQRGNFPDRFSGHQFPNYSSELNVNALLLGDSALYLCASSVVHGSYNEQFFGPGTRLTVL.